One and the same sample provided the 9 T cell receptor beta chains below, sequenced in a study of Tregs in tolerant kidney transplant recipients. Libraries were prepared by immunoSEQ multiplex PCR; TCRdb keeps only in-frame clonotypes and omits some of them. The sample has about 64,000 clones; approximately 87% are singletons. Mixed chimerism was transient after nonmyeloablative marrow transplants from related graft donors. The sample consisted of CD4+ T cells from blood (PBMCs), taken 6 months after the transplant. These receptors were obtained from a human patient who received a combined kidney and bone marrow transplant. Some T cells may be provided by the graft donor.

V usage is TRBV5-1 and J usage is TRBJ2-1, with 10 nucleotides matching TRBD1. The germline CDR1 and CDR2 sequences are SGHRS and YFSETQ. With V trimmed by 5 bases and J by 2 bases, 4 bases remained unmatched. This CDR3 is built from 15 residues. CDR3 amino acids: CASRRTGGAYNEQFF. The DNA for the CDR3 is TGCGCCAGCAGGAGGACAGGGGGGGCCTACAATGAGCAGTTCTTC.

The chain employs TRBV28 and TRBJ1-6, with 7 bases that match TRBD1. The V and J ends lost 5 bases and 6 bases, in that order; junction bases with no gene match: 7. From germline, CDR1 is MDHEN and CDR2 SYDVKM. There are 15 residues in the CDR3. CDR3 amino acids: CASSGNHRGNSPLHF. DNA of the CDR3: TGTGCCAGCAGTGGAAACCACAGGGGTAATTCACCCCTCCACTTT.

The chain employs TRBV4-1 and TRBJ1-1; 7 positions match TRBD1. Germline V gene sequence: CDR1 MGHRA, CDR2 YSYEKL. V lost 0 bases, J lost 10 bases, and 5 bases stayed unmatched. The CDR3 runs to 13 residues. In nucleotides, the CDR3 is TGCGCCAGCAGCCAAGAAGTACGGGACAGAGCTTTCTTT. It translates to CASSQEVRDRAFF.

This chain uses TRBV6-4 with TRBJ2-1; TRBD2 matches at 8 bases. The germline V gene has CDR1 MRHNA and CDR2 SNTAGT. V shed 2 bases, J shed 8 bases, and the junction held 8 bases outside the gene matches. The CDR3 runs to 15 residues. The CDR3 nucleotides read TGTGCCAGCAGTGACAGAGCGGGAGATCGCGATGAGCAGTTCTTC. This translates into CASSDRAGDRDEQFF.

The chain employs TRBV5-1 and TRBJ2-7, with a possible D match to TRBD1 (6 bases). Germline V gene sequence: CDR1 SGHRS, CDR2 YFSETQ. The CDR3 sequence is 13 residues long. The V gene lost 4 bases and the J gene lost 0 bases, with 8 bases spanning the gap. CDR3 loop: CASSRDNSYEQYF. The CDR3 DNA follows: TGCGCCAGCAGCCGGGACAACTCCTACGAGCAGTACTTC.

The rearrangement uses TRBV4-2 and TRBJ2-2; D unclear. V was pared by 0 bases and J by 3 bases, with 8 bases between. The germline V gene has CDR1 LGHNA and CDR2 YNFKEQ. This CDR3 is built from 15 residues. This CDR3 reads CASSQDFGHTGELFF. Written as DNA, the CDR3 is TGTGCCAGCAGCCAAGATTTTGGCCACACCGGGGAGCTGTTTTTT.

The V and J genes are TRBV28 and TRBJ2-7, with 9 bases fitting TRBD2. V gave up 4 bases and J gave up 9 bases; unmatched junction bases: 10. Looked up from germline, CDR1 is MDHEN and CDR2 is SYDVKM. The CDR3 has 14 amino acids. The CDR3 DNA follows: TGTGCCAGCAGTTCGGGACTAGCTGCCTCGGGGCAGTACTTC. Translating gives CASSSGLAASGQYF.

Only one count was recorded for this clone. CDR3: CASSPNTGQGANYGYTF. In nucleotides, the CDR3 is TGTGCCAGCTCACCAAACACCGGACAGGGGGCAAACTATGGCTACACCTTC. The J gene is TRBJ1-2, the V gene TRBV18; 11 bases line up with TRBD1. This CDR3 has 17 amino acids. Germline V gives CDR1 KGHSH, CDR2 LQKENI. Trimming at V came to 2 bases and at J to 2 bases, leaving 7 bases not matched to a gene.

This clone turned up a few times. The chain recombines TRBV18 with TRBJ2-3; the D is unclear. CDR1 and CDR2 (germline): KGHSH, LQKENI. CDR3 length: 17 residues. Between the trimmed V and J ends, which lost 1 base and 0 bases, there was a span of 14 bases. CDR3 region: CASSPLHLSGSTDTQYF. Written as DNA, the CDR3 is TGTGCCAGCTCACCACTCCATTTGTCGGGTAGCACAGATACGCAGTATTTT.